The 7 T cell receptor beta chains reported below all come from one sample, sequenced in a study of T cell responses to AZD1222 COVID-19 vaccine. Only in-frame clones appear in the TCRdb table, and some are missing; sequencing was by immunoSEQ multiplex PCR. The sample features about 140,000 clones, with about 2% in its top ten. The sequenced sample consisted of peripheral blood. These receptors all come from an adult in good health.

The chain joins TRBV18 to TRBJ2-2, with no clear D. CDR3 length: 15 amino acids. Germline V CDR1 and CDR2: KGHSH, LQKENI. V gave up 6 bases and J gave up 1 base, with 12 bases separating them. CDR3: CASSSREGNTGELFF. In nucleotides, the CDR3 is TGTGCCAGCTCCTCAAGAGAAGGGAACACCGGGGAGCTGTTTTTT. Using reference TRBV18 and TRBJ2-2 for the parts outside the CDR3, the full variable domain is NAGVMQNPRHLVRRRGQEARLRCSPMKGHSHVYWYRQLPEEGLKFMVYLQKENIIDESGMPKERFSAEFPKEGPSILRIQQVVRGDSAAYFCASSSREGNTGELFFGEGSRLTVL.

The chain employs TRBV4-3 and TRBJ1-1, with unresolved D. From germline, CDR1 is LGHNA and CDR2 YSLEER. The germline V and J ends were trimmed by 5 bases and 7 bases, with 11 bases remaining between them. CDR3 length: 12 residues. For the CDR3, the DNA is TGCGCCAGCAGCGAATGGGAAGGTGAAGCTTTCTTT. As protein: CASSEWEGEAFF.

The chain employs TRBV2 and TRBJ1-2, with 7 positions matching TRBD1. V lost 10 bases to trimming and J lost 2 bases; unmatched junction nucleotides: 13. This CDR3 spans 15 amino acids. Germline V gives CDR1 SNHLY, CDR2 FYNNEI. CDR3 nucleotide sequence: TGTGCCACAGTACAGGGGCCTGGTGTGAACTATGGCTACACCTTC. Protein product: CATVQGPGVNYGYTF.

The chain employs TRBV19 and TRBJ1-4; TRBD1 matches 9 bases. V was pared by 3 bases and J by 4 bases, with 6 bases of the junction left unmatched. The germline V gene encodes CDR1 LNHDA and CDR2 SQIVND (reference sequence). The CDR3 has 16 residues. In DNA form, the CDR3 reads TGTGCCAGTAGTATCATCCCGGACAGGGGTAATGAAAAACTGTTTTTT. This codes for CASSIIPDRGNEKLFF.

The chain is built from TRBV5-4 and TRBJ2-2, with TRBD2 matching over 15 bases. CDR1 and CDR2 (germline): SGHNT, YYREEE (reference sequence). The CDR3 consists of 15 residues. V lost 3 bases, J lost 9 bases, and 3 bases stayed unmatched. This CDR3 is CASSYGTSGGRELFF. Written as DNA, the CDR3 is TGTGCCAGCAGCTACGGGACTAGCGGGGGGAGGGAGCTGTTTTTT.

The chain employs TRBV5-4 and TRBJ1-5, with 7 bases fitting TRBD1. This CDR3 region has 14 residues. J was trimmed by 1 base and V by 4 bases; bases with no gene match: 2. The V gene's germline CDR1 is SGHNT and CDR2 YYREEE (reference sequence). The CDR3 DNA reads TGTGCCAGCAGCCAGGGGGGGAGCAATCAGCCCCAGCATTTT. Amino acid sequence: CASSQGGSNQPQHF. Full variable domain (missing parts from reference TRBV5-4 and TRBJ1-5): ETGVTQSPTHLIKTRGQQVTLRCSSQSGHNTVSWYQQALGQGPQFIFQYYREEENGRGNFPPRFSGLQFPNYSSELNVNALELDDSALYLCASSQGGSNQPQHFGDGTRLSIL.

The J gene is TRBJ1-2, the V gene TRBV30; D is possibly TRBD1 (5 bases). This CDR3 has 14 residues. V dropped 3 bases and J dropped 8 bases, with 19 bases sitting between them. The germline CDR1 and CDR2 sequences are GTSNPN and SVGIG (reference sequence). The CDR3 protein is CAWSHTGQGQGYTF. The CDR3 region has the DNA TGTGCCTGGAGCCATACGGGTCAGGGTCAAGGCTACACCTTC. Filled out from reference TRBV30 and TRBJ1-2, the complete variable domain reads SQTIHQWPATLVQPVGSPLSLECTVEGTSNPNLYWYRQAAGRGLQLLFYSVGIGQISSEVPQNLSASRPQDRQFILSSKKLLLSDSGFYLCAWSHTGQGQGYTFGSGTRLTVV.